The source of this TCR beta chain is a study of T cell repertoires in cytomegalovirus infection. Overall study context: Selection of CMV epitopes for the study included recently identified HLA-C-restricted and well-studied HLA-B-restricted ones. The public TCR beta signatures pointed to both CMV infection and matching HLA type.

TCRdb called the reads again in MiXCR, with one record for every CDR3 protein. The table lists hundreds of thousands of distinct CDR3 sequences, 30% to 40% of them singletons. The table lists this clonotype with a few counts. Its matching antigen is unknown. The origin of this receptor is a human donor in good health (CMV status not recorded). Some clones in this sample may be carry-over from other donors' samples. This specimen consisted of cultured PBMCs, obtained from culture after CMV antigen stimulation.

CDR3 DNA sequence: TGTGCCAGCAGCTTAGGGGCAGCAGCGTTCTATGGCTACACCTTC. Translating gives CASSLGAAAFYGYTF. The chain is built from TRBV7-8 and TRBJ1-2; D is undetermined. The germline V and J ends were trimmed by 1 base and 4 bases, with 13 bases remaining between them. The CDR3 extends over 15 amino acids. Germline lookup yields CDR1 SGHVS and CDR2 FQNEAQ.